Each of the 17 T cell receptor beta chains below was sequenced from the same sample in a study of cytomegalovirus exposure and HLA in healthy donors. Libraries were prepared by immunoSEQ multiplex PCR; TCRdb keeps only in-frame clonotypes and omits some of them. The sample includes about 110,000 clones, 95% of them seen just once. The specimen sequenced was PBMCs. The receptors were sampled from a woman aged 18-29 years in good health and CMV-seronegative.

The chain carries TRBV27 and TRBJ2-2, with D hard to call. Deletions cut 5 bases from V and 6 bases from J, with 13 bases between. Per the germline V gene, CDR1 is MNHEY and CDR2 is SMNVEV (reference sequence). The CDR3 totals 14 residues. For the CDR3, the DNA is TGTGCCAGCAGTCCAAAGCTAGACCCCGGGGAGCTGTTTTTT. Amino acids: CASSPKLDPGELFF.

The chain employs TRBV19 and TRBJ2-7, with D unresolved. This CDR3 spans 13 amino acids. Trimming cost V 1 base and J 2 bases, with 6 bases left between them. Per germline, CDR1 LNHDA and CDR2 SQIVND (reference sequence). Here the CDR3 reads CASSIAQTYEQYF. The CDR3 DNA reads TGTGCCAGTAGTATAGCCCAGACCTACGAGCAGTACTTC.

The rearrangement links TRBV28 to TRBJ1-6, with unresolved D. The ends were cut back, 5 bases at V and 17 bases at J, with 16 bases in the middle. CDR1 MDHEN and CDR2 SYDVKM come from the germline V gene. The CDR3 totals 12 residues. CDR3 in DNA: TGTGCCAGCAGTCCCCCCGGGGAGTTCTTCCACTTT. This translates into CASSPPGEFFHF.

This sequence joins TRBV5-4 and TRBJ1-1; D gene unclear. The CDR3 consists of 17 residues. Trimming removed 1 base from V and 1 base from J, with 17 bases in between. Germline values: CDR1 SGHNT, CDR2 YYREEE (reference sequence). The CDR3 DNA is TGTGCCAGCAGCTTGATAGGAGGGCTCGGCAAGAACACTGAAGCTTTCTTT. This gives the protein CASSLIGGLGKNTEAFF. The full variable domain, its missing parts supplied by reference TRBV5-4 and TRBJ1-1, is ETGVTQSPTHLIKTRGQQVTLRCSSQSGHNTVSWYQQALGQGPQFIFQYYREEENGRGNFPPRFSGLQFPNYSSELNVNALELDDSALYLCASSLIGGLGKNTEAFFGQGTRLTVV.

This chain joins TRBV30 and TRBJ2-1, with D possibly matching TRBD2 (7 bases). V lost 0 bases to trimming and J lost 7 bases, with 10 bases between them. Germline lookup yields CDR1 GTSNPN and CDR2 SVGIG (reference sequence). The CDR3 runs to 13 residues. The CDR3 nucleotides are TGTGCCTGGAGTGTGGGAGGGGGAAATGAGCAGTTCTTC. Encoded protein: CAWSVGGGNEQFF.

The rearrangement links TRBV18 to TRBJ1-5; 9 bases match TRBD1. The CDR3 totals 14 residues. V shed 4 bases and J 4 bases; nucleotides not matched to a gene: 2. The germline gives CDR1 KGHSH, CDR2 LQKENI. The CDR3 loop is CASSRDRENQPQHF. The DNA for the CDR3 is TGTGCCAGCTCACGGGACAGGGAAAATCAGCCCCAGCATTTT.

The chain has TRBV5-4 and TRBJ2-7; 10 bases map to TRBD2. In germline, CDR1 is SGHNT, CDR2 YYREEE (reference sequence). The junction had 7 bases not matched to a gene; V was cut back by 1 base and J by 9 bases. The CDR3 has 14 residues. The CDR3 region is CASSLRDSGGTQYF. The CDR3 nucleotides read TGTGCCAGCAGCTTGCGAGATAGCGGGGGGACGCAGTACTTC.

The chain combines TRBV5-1 with TRBJ1-6, with 9 bases that match TRBD1. Unmatched junction bases numbered 6, after V lost 0 bases and J lost 8 bases. Germline CDR1 reads SGHRS; CDR2 reads YFSETQ. The CDR3 runs 16 residues. The CDR3 nucleotides read TGCGCCAGCAGCTTGGTGGTACAGGGGGCCGATTCACCCCTCCACTTT. Encoded protein: CASSLVVQGADSPLHF.

The chain joins TRBV7-3 to TRBJ2-1; TRBD1 matches at 7 bases. Germline CDR1 is SGHTA and CDR2 is FQGTGA. This CDR3 comprises 18 residues. V lost 1 base to trimming and J lost 4 bases; unmatched junction nucleotides: 13. The CDR3 is CASSLKEEDRRPYNEQFF. The CDR3 nucleotides are TGTGCCAGCAGCTTAAAAGAAGAGGACAGGCGACCATACAATGAGCAGTTCTTC.

The V and J genes are TRBV6-1 and TRBJ1-6; possible D gene TRBD1, 5 bases. The length of the CDR3 is 14 residues. CDR1 MNHNS and CDR2 SASEGT come from the germline V gene. The V gene lost 10 bases and the J gene lost 4 bases, with 14 bases spanning the gap. The CDR3 is CATSAGPYNSPLHF. Written as DNA, the CDR3 is TGTGCCACCTCGGCAGGGCCTTATAATTCACCCCTCCACTTT.

This chain connects TRBV7-8 to TRBJ2-5; maybe TRBD2 (6 bases). The CDR3 is 17 residues long. CDR1 and CDR2 (germline): SGHVS, FQNEAQ. V was shortened by 5 bases and J by 5 bases, with 24 bases between the two germline ends. The CDR3 protein is CASSPRPAGRLGETQYF. DNA of the CDR3: TGTGCCAGCAGCCCCCGCCCAGCGGGTAGGTTAGGGGAGACCCAGTACTTC. Complete variable domain (other parts from reference TRBV7-8 and TRBJ2-5): GAGVSQSPRYKVAKRGQDVALRCDPISGHVSLFWYQQALGQGPEFLTYFQNEAQLDKSGLPSDRFFAERPEGSVSTLKIQRTQQEDSAVYLCASSPRPAGRLGETQYFGPGTRLLVL.

The count of this clone is one. The genes are TRBV28 and TRBJ1-3; TRBD1 agrees at 10 bases. The V gene's germline CDR1 is MDHEN and CDR2 SYDVKM. This CDR3 region has 17 residues. The V segment lost 3 bases and the J segment 0 bases; nucleotides outside the gene matches: 5. The CDR3 bases are TGTGCCAGCAGTTTCCAGACAGGGGGCTTCTCTGGAAACACCATATATTTT. Translating it yields CASSFQTGGFSGNTIYF.

This clone showed up just once. The genes are TRBV7-2 and TRBJ1-5; D is uncertain. This CDR3 is 13 amino acids long. Trimming pared 3 bases from V and 2 bases from J, leaving 5 bases between. Per the germline V gene, CDR1 is SGHTA and CDR2 is FQGNSA. This chain's CDR3 is CASSFRGNQPQHF. CDR3 DNA: TGTGCCAGCAGCTTTAGAGGCAATCAGCCCCAGCATTTT.

V is TRBV6-1 and J is TRBJ2-7, with D maybe TRBD2 (5 bases). Germline V gene sequence: CDR1 MNHNS, CDR2 SASEGT. The CDR3 length is 12 residues. The germline V and J ends were trimmed by 4 bases and 9 bases, with 13 bases remaining between them. The DNA of the CDR3 is TGTGCCAGCAGTGCGGACTCCCTGGTGCAGTACTTC. Translated: CASSADSLVQYF.

This chain connects TRBV29-1 to TRBJ1-2; a weak D match, TRBD1 (6 bases). The CDR3 spans 13 residues. Germline lookup yields CDR1 SQVTM and CDR2 ANQGSEA. Trimming took 7 bases from V and 0 from J, leaving 12 bases between them. The CDR3 nucleotides read TGCAGCGCTGAGGACAGAGCTAACTATGGCTACACCTTC. Its protein product is CSAEDRANYGYTF.

The chain carries TRBV19 and TRBJ2-2, with no clear D. With 3 bases removed from V and 6 bases from J, the gap between germline ends came to 5 bases. Germline CDR1 reads LNHDA; CDR2 reads SQIVND (reference sequence). This CDR3 comprises 12 residues. CDR3 sequence reads: CASSIGSGELFF. Written as DNA, the CDR3 is TGTGCCAGTAGTATCGGGTCCGGGGAGCTGTTTTTT.

The chain joins TRBV14 to TRBJ2-2, with D unclear. Germline V gene lookup returns CDR1 SGHDN and CDR2 FVKESK. V was cut by 4 bases and J by 3 bases, with 15 bases left in between. The CDR3 covers 16 residues. CDR3 DNA sequence: TGTGCCAGCAGCCCGCAAGGCGGTAGTTACACCGGGGAGCTGTTTTTT. It translates to CASSPQGGSYTGELFF. Full variable domain (rest looked up from reference TRBV14 and TRBJ2-2): EAGVTQFPSHSVIEKGQTVTLRCDPISGHDNLYWYRRVMGKEIKFLLHFVKESKQDESGMPNNRFLAERTGGTYSTLKVQPAELEDSGVYFCASSPQGGSYTGELFFGEGSRLTVL.